These 9 T cell receptor beta chains originate from one sample sequenced in a study of beta chain features in type 1 diabetes. All of the isolated RNA was reverse transcribed, so expressed TCRB transcripts were sequenced. This table comes from immunoSEQ multiplex PCR, and its TCRdb copy is limited to in-frame clones, with some not included. The sample contains about 370,000 clones, 8% to 10% of which appear only once. Their target antigens are unknown. Study-wide results and caveats: TCRB CDR3 length was moderately but significantly reduced in all four CD4+ subsets of Type 1 diabetes patients.

Sequences were obtained from central memory CD4+ T cells from blood. Receptors were obtained from a man younger than 45 with type 1 diabetes.

This clone was recorded many times. This sample also contains other DNA sequences that code for the same CDR3. V usage is TRBV7-2 and J usage is TRBJ2-2; D gene uncertain. Trimming took 0 bases from V and 5 from J, leaving 4 bases between them. The germline V gene encodes CDR1 SGHTA and CDR2 FQGNSA. The CDR3 is made up of 13 amino acids. This CDR3 reads CASSLAVTGELFF. CDR3 bases: TGTGCCAGCAGCTTAGCGGTGACCGGGGAGCTGTTTTTT.

The chain uses TRBV2 and TRBJ1-2; D unresolved. The CDR3 contains 11 residues. Germline CDR1 and CDR2: SNHLY and FYNNEI. Trimming removed 1 base from V and 14 bases from J, with 11 bases in between. The CDR3 region is CASSEGAKTTF. The CDR3, as DNA: TGTGCCAGCAGTGAAGGGGCCAAAACGACCTTC.

This clone appeared a few times. A much larger clonotype is one base distant, so this may be a read error. Additional DNA sequences in this sample encode the identical CDR3. This rearrangement joins TRBV9 to TRBJ2-3; D not certain. The CDR3 extends over 11 amino acids. CDR1 and CDR2 from the germline V gene are SGDLS and YYNGEE. Between the trimmed V and J ends, which lost 4 bases and 2 bases, there was a span of 2 bases. As DNA, the CDR3 is TGTGCCAGCAGCCTCACAGATACGCAGTATTTT. It is translated as CASSLTDTQYF. The whole variable domain, filled in from reference TRBV9 and TRBJ2-3, reads DSGVTQTPKHLITATGQRVTLRCSPRSGDLSVYWYQQSLDQGLQFLIQYYNGEERAKGNILERFSAQQFPDLHSELNLSSLELGDSALYFCASSLTDTQYFGPGTRLTVL.

The rearrangement uses TRBV15 and TRBJ1-1; D is uncertain. V lost 9 bases, J lost 0 bases, and 11 bases lay in between. This CDR3 contains 13 residues. Germline V gene data show CDR1 as LNHNV and CDR2 as YYDKDF (reference sequence). CDR3 residues: CATRPSLNTEAFF. The CDR3 DNA reads as TGTGCCACGCGACCGAGTCTGAACACTGAAGCTTTCTTT.

This clone has only a few counts. V is TRBV28 and J is TRBJ2-1; 14 nucleotides match TRBD2. Unmatched junction bases numbered 11, after V lost 6 bases and J lost 7 bases. Germline V gene sequence: CDR1 MDHEN, CDR2 SYDVKM. The length of the CDR3 is 17 residues. The CDR3 loop reads CASSLGTSGSRSNEQFF. CDR3 bases: TGTGCCAGCAGCCTCGGGACTAGCGGGAGTAGGTCGAATGAGCAGTTCTTC.

The chain carries TRBV9 and TRBJ1-2, with 9 bases that match TRBD1. This CDR3 region has 16 residues. Germline CDR1 and CDR2: SGDLS and YYNGEE. V lost 2 bases and J lost 6; bases outside the gene matches: 11. CDR3 in amino acids: CASSVLTGGSSNGYTF. The CDR3 DNA follows: TGTGCCAGCAGCGTGTTGACAGGGGGTTCCTCCAATGGCTACACCTTC. The full variable domain, rest sourced from reference TRBV9 and TRBJ1-2, is DSGVTQTPKHLITATGQRVTLRCSPRSGDLSVYWYQQSLDQGLQFLIQYYNGEERAKGNILERFSAQQFPDLHSELNLSSLELGDSALYFCASSVLTGGSSNGYTFGSGTRLTVV.

This clone was detected only a few times. The V gene is TRBV18, the J gene TRBJ2-7; D tentatively reads TRBD1 or TRBD2 (5 bases each). The ends were cut back, 6 bases at V and 5 bases at J, with 17 bases in the middle. The length of the CDR3 is 14 residues. The germline V gene encodes CDR1 KGHSH and CDR2 LQKENI. The CDR3 loop reads CASSSRGLRDEQYF. The DNA for the CDR3 is TGTGCCAGCTCGTCCCGGGGCTTAAGGGACGAGCAGTACTTC.

This clone was counted a few times. The V and J genes are TRBV11-2 and TRBJ1-5; no clear D. The CDR3 is 13 residues long. Germline V gene data show CDR1 as SGHAT and CDR2 as FQNNGV. V was pared by 3 bases and J by 5 bases, with 8 bases between. The CDR3 coding sequence is TGTGCCAGCAGCTTGGTGAGAGATCAGCCCCAGCATTTT. It yields the protein CASSLVRDQPQHF.

This clone was detected many times. The V call is TRBV10-3, the J call TRBJ1-2; D is unresolved. Per the germline V gene, CDR1 is ENHRY and CDR2 is SYGVKD. The CDR3 extends over 12 amino acids. Trimming stripped 6 bases from V and 8 bases from J, with 13 bases between. The CDR3 sequence is CAIRTDGVGYTF. The CDR3, as DNA: TGTGCCATCAGAACGGACGGAGTCGGCTACACCTTC.